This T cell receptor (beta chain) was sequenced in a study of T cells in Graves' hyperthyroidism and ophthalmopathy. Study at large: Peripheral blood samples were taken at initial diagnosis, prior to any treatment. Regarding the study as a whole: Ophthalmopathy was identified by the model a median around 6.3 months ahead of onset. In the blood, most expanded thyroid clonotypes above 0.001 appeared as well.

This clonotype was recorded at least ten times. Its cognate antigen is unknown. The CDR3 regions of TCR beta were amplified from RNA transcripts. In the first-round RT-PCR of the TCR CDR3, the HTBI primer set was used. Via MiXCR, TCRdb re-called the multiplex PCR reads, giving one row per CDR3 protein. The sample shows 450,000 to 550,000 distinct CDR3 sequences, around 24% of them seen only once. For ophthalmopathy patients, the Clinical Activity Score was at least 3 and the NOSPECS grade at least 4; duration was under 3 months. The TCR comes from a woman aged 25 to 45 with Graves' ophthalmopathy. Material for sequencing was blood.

The CDR3 DNA follows: TGTGCCAGCAGTGAAGTAGCGGGGGCACAGCCCCAGCATTTT. Amino acid sequence: CASSEVAGAQPQHF. The chain is built from TRBV2 and TRBJ1-5; possible D gene TRBD1, 6 bases. The V end lost 1 base, the J end lost 7 bases, and 11 bases lay between the germline ends. This CDR3 comprises 14 residues. Germline V gives CDR1 SNHLY, CDR2 FYNNEI.